The clone carrying this T cell receptor (beta chain) has at least ten counts. Its antigen is still unknown. The entry originates in a study of CD8 T cells in ankylosing spondylitis. Regarding the study as a whole: As reported, disease-linked clones showed significant enrichment in matched ankylosing spondylitis synovial fluid. The study identified a TCR beta motif of eight highly homologous variants that appeared characteristic of ankylosing spondylitis blood.

TCRdb recomputed calls from the 5' RACE reads with MiXCR, one row per CDR3 protein. Of around 490,000 distinct CDR3 sequences listed, about 5.4% were seen once; the top ten hold roughly 3.5%. V was trimmed by 6 bases and J by 3 bases, leaving 9 bases between them. Looked up from germline, CDR1 is MDHEN and CDR2 is SYDVKM. The CDR3 runs 12 residues. The sequenced material came from blood, either unsorted or a sorted T cell fraction (not recorded which). This TCR derives from a male donor with ankylosing spondylitis. The chain is built from TRBV28 and TRBJ2-7, with a weak D call TRBD1 (6 bases). CDR3 residues: CASRGQIYEQYF. The CDR3 DNA reads TGTGCCAGCAGGGGACAAATCTACGAGCAGTACTTC.